The present TCR beta chain was sequenced within a study of Tregs in tolerant kidney transplant recipients (dated by TCRdb to between 2017 and 2020). A note on the overall study: Additional Treg samples were obtained from a roughly 3-day mixed lymphocyte reaction with belatacept, with some samples followed by a roughly 5-day donor restimulation, before recipient CD4+CD25+CD127- cells were sorted. Antibodies distinguished recipient from donor cells when sorting primary belatacept mixed lymphocyte reaction cultures. Before combined kidney and bone marrow transplantation, this study identified donor-specific regulatory T cells using TCRbeta sequencing and then followed those same cells after transplant. Several methods of expanding Tregs specific for an allogeneic donor were compared by TCRbeta repertoire sequencing in 3 healthy controls. Results the study describes overall, beyond this receptor: Biological reproducibility was not directly assessed, although technical replication error appeared to be minimal. Expanding Tregs with activated donor B cells appeared to identify the most biologically relevant and donor-specific TCRbeta repertoire. The study was limited by small patient numbers, and the findings need validation in larger populations and under other immunosuppression protocols.

This clone occurred once. Its antigen specificity is not known. Base qualities are not at hand, and no much larger clone is one base apart. Healthy control blood came either as purchased buffy coats or from healthy volunteers. Healthy control blood was processed by Ficoll density gradient to PBMCs and cryopreserved; patient PBMCs were collected before and after transplant. For TCRbeta CDR3 sequencing, genomic DNA was extracted from sorted cells using the QIAGEN DNeasy Blood and Tissue Kit. Through immunoSEQ, high-throughput TCRbeta CDR3 sequencing was done commercially, including PCR amplification with internal controls and bias correction. The paper's processing steps were these. Unique productive TCRbeta sequences were defined by CDR3 nucleotide sequence where primers matched, and otherwise by CDR3 amino acid sequence together with Vbeta and Jbeta genes. Donor-reactive sequences were defined as at least 5-fold expanded in CFSE-low cells versus unstimulated cells, with frequency of at least 0.01% in CFSE-low cells. Repertoire divergence was quantified by Jensen-Shannon divergence calculated from the top 100 TCRbeta sequences ranked by frequency. For samples with multiple sequencing runs, sorting error was corrected in each run separately before the runs were combined. Imported from immuneACCESS, the table was reduced by TCRdb to in-frame sequences with V and J called. These copies leave out some clones; in studies compared against another copy, an unresolved V gene accounts for under half, and the cause of the remainder is not known. That table is the source of V, J and clone size, and D and trimming were worked out from the DNA. Counted in this sample were fewer than 40,000 clones; 70% to 85% of them appeared once. In total, the top ten clones hold around 2.3% of the sample.

The TCR was taken from a human donor in good health. Sequences were obtained from Tregs from blood cultured with allogeneic cells.

The nucleotide sequence is TGTGCCATCAGTGAGTCGGCTAGAAATGAGCAGTTCTTC. It translates as CAISESARNEQFF. Recombination joined TRBV10-3 with TRBJ2-1; there is no confident call for the D gene. The V and J ends are trimmed by 0 bases and 7 bases, leaving 7 bases between them. Reading from cysteine to phenylalanine, the CDR3 counts 13 amino acids. Only the CDR3 region is kept as DNA, spanning 39 bases read in frame from base 1. CDR1 and CDR2, looked up from the germline V gene, are ENHRY and SYGVKD.